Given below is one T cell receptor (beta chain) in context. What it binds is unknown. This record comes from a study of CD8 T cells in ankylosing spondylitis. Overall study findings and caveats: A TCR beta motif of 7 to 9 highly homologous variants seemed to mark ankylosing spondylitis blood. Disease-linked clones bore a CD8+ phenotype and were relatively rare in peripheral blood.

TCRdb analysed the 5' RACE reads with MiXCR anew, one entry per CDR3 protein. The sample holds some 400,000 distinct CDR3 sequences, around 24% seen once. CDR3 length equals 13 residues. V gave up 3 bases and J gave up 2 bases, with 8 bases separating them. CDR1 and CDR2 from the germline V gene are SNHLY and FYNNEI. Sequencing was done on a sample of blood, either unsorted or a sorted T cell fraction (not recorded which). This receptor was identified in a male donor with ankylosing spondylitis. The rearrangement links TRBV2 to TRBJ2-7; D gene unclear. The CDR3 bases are TGTGCCAGCAGTGAGCTGGTTCCCTACGAGCAGTACTTC. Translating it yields CASSELVPYEQYF.